The subject of this entry is one T cell receptor beta chain. Patients were all untreated before their thyroid surgery. TCRdb reassembled clones from the PCR reads with MiXCR. The sample yields some 25,000 clones, around a fifth seen once. The entry originates in a study of metastatic and nonmetastatic thyroid tumors. Trimming pared 1 base from V and 4 bases from J, leaving 8 bases between. Per the germline V gene, CDR1 is MGHRA and CDR2 is YSYEKL. The CDR3 covers 13 residues. The receptor was isolated from a male donor with papillary thyroid cancer or a benign thyroid nodule (not recorded which). Some clones in this sample may be carry-over from other donors' samples. The chain has TRBV4-1 and TRBJ2-7; D gene ambiguous. The sequencing input was blood. The CDR3 sequence is CASSQGGPYEQYF. CDR3 nucleotide sequence: TGCGCCAGCAGCCAAGGGGGTCCTTACGAGCAGTACTTC.